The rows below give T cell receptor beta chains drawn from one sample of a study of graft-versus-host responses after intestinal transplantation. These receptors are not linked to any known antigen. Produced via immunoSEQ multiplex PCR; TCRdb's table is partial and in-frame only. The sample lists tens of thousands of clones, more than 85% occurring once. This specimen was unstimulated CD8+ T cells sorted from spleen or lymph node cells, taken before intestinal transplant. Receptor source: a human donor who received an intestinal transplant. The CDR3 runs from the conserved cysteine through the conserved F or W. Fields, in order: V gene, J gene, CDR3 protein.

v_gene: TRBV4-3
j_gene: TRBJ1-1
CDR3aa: CASSQERGTLGAFF

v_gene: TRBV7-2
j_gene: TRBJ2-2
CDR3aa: CASSLGLRGHTNTGELFF

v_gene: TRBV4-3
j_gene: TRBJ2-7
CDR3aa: CASSPGQGGTYEQYF

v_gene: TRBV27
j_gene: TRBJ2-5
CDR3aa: CASSFLQGGETQYF

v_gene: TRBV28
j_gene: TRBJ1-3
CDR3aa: CASSRTGPPGNTIYF

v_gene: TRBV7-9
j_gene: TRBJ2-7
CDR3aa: CASSSGQYEQYF

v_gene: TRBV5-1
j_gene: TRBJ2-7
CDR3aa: CASSLYMGQSSYEQYF

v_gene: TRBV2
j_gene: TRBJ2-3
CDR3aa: CASSEGLGTTDTQYF

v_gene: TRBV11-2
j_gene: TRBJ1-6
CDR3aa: CASTIRDRAAHTSPLHF

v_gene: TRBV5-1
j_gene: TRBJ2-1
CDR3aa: CASSSGLAGEYNEQFF

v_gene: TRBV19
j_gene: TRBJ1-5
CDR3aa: CASGTGGQPQHF

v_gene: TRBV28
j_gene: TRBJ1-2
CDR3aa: CASSLWGQAKGYGYTF

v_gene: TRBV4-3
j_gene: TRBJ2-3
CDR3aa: CASSQSGLHTDTQYF

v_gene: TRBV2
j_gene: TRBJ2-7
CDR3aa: CASSGSGRANYEQYF

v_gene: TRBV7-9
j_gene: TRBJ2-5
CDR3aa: CASSLIGDIQETQYF

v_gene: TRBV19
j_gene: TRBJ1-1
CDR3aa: CASSIGGLMNTEAFF

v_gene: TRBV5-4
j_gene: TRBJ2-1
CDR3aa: CASSFGGGGNEQFF

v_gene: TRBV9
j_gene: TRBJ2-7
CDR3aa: CASSVATGEQYF

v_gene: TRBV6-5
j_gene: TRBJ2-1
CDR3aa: CASSYTGDRGINEQFF

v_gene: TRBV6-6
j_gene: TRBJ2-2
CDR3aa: CASSYLGTGNTGELFF

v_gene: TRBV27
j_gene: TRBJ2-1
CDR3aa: CASSYPGQYNEQFF

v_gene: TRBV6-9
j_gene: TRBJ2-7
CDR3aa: CASSYSGGTYEQYF

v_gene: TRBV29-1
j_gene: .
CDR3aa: CSARQGVYYEQYF

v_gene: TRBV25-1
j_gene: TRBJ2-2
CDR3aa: CASSEGGYTGELFF

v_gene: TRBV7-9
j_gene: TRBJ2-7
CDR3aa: CASSDRSQGAYEQYF

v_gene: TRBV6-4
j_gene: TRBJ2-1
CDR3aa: CASSDSFGGSDEQFF

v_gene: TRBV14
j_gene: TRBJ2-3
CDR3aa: CASSQDGPSLRFTDTQYF

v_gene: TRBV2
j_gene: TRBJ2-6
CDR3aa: CASSEAGGGRSGANVLTF

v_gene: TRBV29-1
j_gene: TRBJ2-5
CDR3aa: CSARQGMETQYF

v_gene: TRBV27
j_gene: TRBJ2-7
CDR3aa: CASSARLLSYEQYF

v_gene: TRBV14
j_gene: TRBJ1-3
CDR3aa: CASSQVSRASGNTIYF

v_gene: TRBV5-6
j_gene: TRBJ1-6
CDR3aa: CASRGGGQIDSPLHF

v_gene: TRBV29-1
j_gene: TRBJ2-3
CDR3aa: CSVQTSGGADTQYF

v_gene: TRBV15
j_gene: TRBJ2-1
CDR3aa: CATRQGGAGVNEQFF

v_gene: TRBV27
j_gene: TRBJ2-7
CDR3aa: CASSFGTSSPHEQYF

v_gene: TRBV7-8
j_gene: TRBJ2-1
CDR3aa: CASSLETRGLYNEQFF

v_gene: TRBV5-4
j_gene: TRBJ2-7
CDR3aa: CASSLDGGPTPYEQYF

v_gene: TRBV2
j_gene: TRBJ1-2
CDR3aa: CASSAGTGNGYTF

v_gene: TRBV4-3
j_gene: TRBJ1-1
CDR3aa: CASSQAPGVRDTEAFF

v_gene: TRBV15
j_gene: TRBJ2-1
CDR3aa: CATSRAPSSYNEQFF

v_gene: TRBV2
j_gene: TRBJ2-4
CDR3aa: CASRSPPGQGTKNIQYF

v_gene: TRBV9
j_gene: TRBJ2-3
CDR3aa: CASSVVDGGAGDTQYF